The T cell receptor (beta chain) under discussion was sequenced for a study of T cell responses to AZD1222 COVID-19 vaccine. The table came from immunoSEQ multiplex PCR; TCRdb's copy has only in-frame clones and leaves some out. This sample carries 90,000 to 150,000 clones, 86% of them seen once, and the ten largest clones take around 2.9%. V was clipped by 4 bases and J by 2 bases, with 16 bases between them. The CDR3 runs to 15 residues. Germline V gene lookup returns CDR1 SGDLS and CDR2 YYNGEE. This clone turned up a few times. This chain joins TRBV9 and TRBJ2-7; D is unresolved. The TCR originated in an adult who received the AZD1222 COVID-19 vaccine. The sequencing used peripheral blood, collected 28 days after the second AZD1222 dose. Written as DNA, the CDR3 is TGTGCCAGCAGCCCCCACGGTGGCAGCACCTACGAGCAGTACTTC. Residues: CASSPHGGSTYEQYF.